This T cell receptor (beta chain) was found in a study of T cells after yellow fever vaccination (dated by TCRdb to the late 2010s). Some background on the complete study: The SMART-Seq v4 Ultra Low Input RNA kit was used to prepare libraries from fractions with low cell numbers. To follow T-cell clones before and after both primary and booster YFV17D yellow fever vaccination, bulk TCR alpha and beta repertoires underwent longitudinal sequencing. Two healthy male donors, one aged 18 to 29 and one aged 30 to 40 years, were included in the cohort. Blood was drawn at multiple timepoints before and after primary and secondary immunization, with bulk PBMC replicates and cell subsets isolated. What the study reported, not specific to this receptor: After the booster, most of the clones that had expanded following primary vaccination were detected again (roughly 96% of CD4 and around nine tenths of CD8), which suggests that memory was broadly maintained. The study included only two donors, which limits how far the findings can be generalized. Because abundant contaminating clonotypes from the bulk population could be contained in FACS-sorted repertoires, computational filtering was required. Compared with the primary T-cell response, the secondary T-cell response was weaker but faster, peaking on day 5 rather than day 15. A small share of clonotypes was detected in both CD4 and CD8 compartments, with the overlap likely arising from convergent recombination.

Taken with the paper, the label for treatment or condition translates to: live attenuated yellow fever vaccine strain. At each blood-draw timepoint, two biological replicates of bulk PBMCs were collected. A standard Ficoll-Paque protocol was used to isolate PBMCs from peripheral blood. TriZol was used to extract RNA from bulk PBMCs, CD4 and CD8 fractions, and dextramer-positive and dextramer-negative fractions. Ten or more counts support this clonotype. What antigen it recognizes has not been identified. No clone much larger than this one lies a single base away; base qualities are absent. The germline V gene provides CDR1 LGHNA and CDR2 YNFKEQ. The CDR3 covers 16 residues, taking in both the cysteine and the phenylalanine. Only the CDR3 part of the read is kept: 48 bases, read in frame from the first base. At the junction V is shortened by 0 bases and J by 5 bases; bases outside the gene matches: 6.

TCR cDNA was synthesized by 5'RACE template switching, which introduced a universal primer site and unique molecular identifiers. Priming for cDNA synthesis came from both the TCR alpha and TCR beta constant segments. Library amplification involved two PCR steps, and the second step added sample barcodes and sequencing adapters. Sequencing of libraries was done on Illumina HiSeq 2500 (2x100 bp) or NovaSeq (2x150 bp). On the study's bioinformatics: Reads were demultiplexed and collapsed into UMI consensus sequences with MIGEC, and V(D)J alignment was performed with MiXCR. Vaccine-responding clonotypes were defined with edgeR using replicate PBMC samples, requiring FDR below 0.01 and a log2 fold change above 5 up to day 15. Each bulk clonotype was labeled CD4 or CD8 based on which sequenced repertoire, CD4 or CD8, contained the clonotype at higher abundance. TCRdb reanalyzed the raw reads on its own, using fastp at Q25 for trimming and MiXCR for clone calling, and kept in-frame beta chains. When rows share a CDR3 protein, they turn into one entry using the most common DNA and genes. The V and J calls reflect TCRdb's pipeline rather than the authors' work. This sample lists 350,000 to 450,000 distinct CDR3 sequences; more than 5.5% were detected once. The ten most abundant clones make up 15% of the sample.

The clonotype was recovered from a man aged 25-45 years who received the YFV17D yellow fever vaccine. The chain is encoded by TRBV4-2 joined to TRBJ2-5, with 10 bases matching TRBD2. Specimen: PBMCs, collected 5 days after the yellow fever booster vaccination. The CDR3: CASSQDLGLAVETQYF. The bases read TGTGCCAGCAGCCAAGATCTCGGACTAGCGGTGGAGACCCAGTACTTC.